This passage covers 27 T cell receptor beta chains from one sample sequenced in a study of T cells in Graves' hyperthyroidism and ophthalmopathy. The source material, RNA transcripts, was used to amplify TCR beta CDR3 regions. HTBI primers were employed in a first-round RT-PCR of the TCR CDR3. TCRdb called the multiplex PCR reads again in MiXCR, with one record for every CDR3 protein. The data show 130,000 to 150,000 distinct CDR3 sequences, roughly a fifth seen once. The material sequenced was blood. These receptors all stem from a woman aged 50 to 60 with Graves' hyperthyroidism that later progressed to Graves' ophthalmopathy.

In this sample, this clonotype turned up many times. CDR3 amino acids: CASSSRTSAHEQYF. The CDR3 DNA is TGTGCCAGCAGCTCCCGGACTAGTGCACACGAGCAGTACTTC. V and J are TRBV11-2 and TRBJ2-7; TRBD2 matches at 7 bases. Germline assignment: CDR1 SGHAT and CDR2 FQNNGV. V was clipped by 4 bases and J by 5 bases; unmatched bases: 8. This CDR3 has 14 amino acids.

This clonotype was detected many times. The chain employs TRBV2 and TRBJ1-5; tentatively, D is TRBD1 (6 bases). The CDR3 length is 14 residues. Germline values: CDR1 SNHLY, CDR2 FYNNEI. Trimming shortened V by 3 bases and J by 0 bases, and 6 bases separated the two germline ends. The CDR3 spells CASSETGSNQPQHF. The CDR3 nucleotides are TGTGCCAGCAGTGAGACAGGTAGCAATCAGCCCCAGCATTTT.

Comments on this clonotype: Possible read error: a much larger clone is one base away. This sequence joins TRBV6-2 or TRBV6-3 and TRBJ2-7, with D possibly matching TRBD2 (7 bases). The CDR3 has 14 residues. Germline CDR1 MNHEY, CDR2 SVGEGT. CDR3 protein: CASGEGGGLYGQYF. The CDR3, as DNA: TGTGCCAGCGGGGAGGGGGGAGGCCTCTACGGGCAGTACTTC.

There are many counts of this clonotype. This chain joins TRBV12-3 or TRBV12-4 and TRBJ2-1; 8 bases match TRBD2. The CDR3 runs to 15 residues. V lost 6 bases, J lost 4 bases, and 8 bases stayed unmatched. CDR3 in amino acids: CASRGGSGSYNEQFF. The CDR3 DNA reads TGTGCCAGCAGGGGGGGGAGCGGGAGTTACAATGAGCAGTTCTTC.

This clonotype was observed many times. The chain recombines TRBV7-9 with TRBJ2-3; D possibly corresponds to TRBD1 (5 bases). The germline V gene encodes CDR1 SEHNR and CDR2 FQNEAQ (reference sequence). The CDR3 contains 14 residues. V was cut by 5 bases and J by 5 bases, with 14 bases left in between. This CDR3 reads CASSKTASIDTQYF. CDR3 DNA sequence: TGTGCCAGCAGCAAGACAGCATCCATAGATACGCAGTATTTT. Using reference TRBV7-9 and TRBJ2-3 for the parts outside the CDR3, the full variable domain is DTGVSQNPRHKITKRGQNVTFRCDPISEHNRLYWYRQTLGQGPEFLTYFQNEAQLEKSRLLSDRFSAERPKGSFSTLEIQRTEQGDSAMYLCASSKTASIDTQYFGPGTRLTVL.

This clonotype has a count of ten or more. This chain connects TRBV28 to TRBJ2-7; D gene unclear. CDR3 length: 14 residues. Germline-derived CDR1 and CDR2 are MDHEN and SYDVKM. Between the trimmed V and J ends, which lost 4 bases and 3 bases, there was a span of 13 bases. In DNA form, the CDR3 reads TGTGCCAGCAGTTGGGCCGTCTACAACTACGAGCAGTACTTC. Its translation: CASSWAVYNYEQYF.

In its sample, this clonotype was seen a few times. This may stem from a read error, because a much larger clone lies one nucleotide away. The chain links TRBV7-2 to TRBJ2-7; no clear D. CDR1 is SGHTA and CDR2 is FQGNSA in the germline V gene. Trimming removed 6 bases at V and 3 bases at J, with 3 bases between. The CDR3 is made up of 10 amino acids. The CDR3 here is CASSNYEQYF. The CDR3 DNA reads as TGTGCCAGCAGTAACTACGAGCAGTACTTC.

This clonotype was seen at least ten times. The V call is TRBV6-6, the J call TRBJ1-2; perhaps TRBD1 as D (5 bases). V gave up 0 bases and J gave up 5 bases, with 10 bases separating them. There are 14 residues in the CDR3. Germline V CDR1 and CDR2: MNHNY, SVGAGI (reference sequence). The CDR3: CASSYSTAPYGYTF. CDR3 nucleotide sequence: TGTGCCAGCAGTTACTCGACAGCACCGTATGGCTACACCTTC.

This clonotype was seen at least ten times. The chain recombines TRBV27 with TRBJ1-5; 8 nucleotides agree with TRBD1. Germline assignment: CDR1 MNHEY and CDR2 SMNVEV (reference sequence). There are 16 residues in the CDR3. V dropped 6 bases and J dropped 5; count of bases not matched to a gene: 12. CDR3 sequence (DNA): TGTGCCAGCAGCCGACGGACAGGGCAAGCATATCAGCCCCAGCATTTT. As protein: CASSRRTGQAYQPQHF.

This clonotype was counted many times. The gene calls are TRBV10-3 and TRBJ2-3; 9 nucleotides line up with TRBD2. This CDR3 comprises 13 residues. Germline values: CDR1 ENHRY, CDR2 SYGVKD. The V gene end was trimmed by 8 bases and the J gene end by 4 bases; junction bases not matched to a gene: 4. CDR3 region: CAIGLAGSDTQYF. CDR3 nucleotide sequence: TGTGCCATCGGGCTAGCGGGATCAGATACGCAGTATTTT.

This clonotype was recorded at least ten times. The chain employs TRBV12-3 or TRBV12-4 and TRBJ2-7; TRBD1 matches at 7 bases. The CDR3 sequence is 13 residues long. V lost 7 bases to trimming and J lost 6 bases; unmatched junction nucleotides: 9. The CDR3 DNA reads TGTGCCAGCACCAAAGACAGGGTGGGCGAGCAGTACTTC. Amino acid sequence: CASTKDRVGEQYF.

The chain joins TRBV28 to TRBJ2-2; 8 positions match TRBD2. The CDR3 is made up of 17 amino acids. Losses at the gene ends were 4 bases for V and 4 bases for J; bases not matched to a gene: 11. Germline-derived CDR1 and CDR2 are MDHEN and SYDVKM. The DNA for the CDR3 is TGTGCCAGCAGTTCCCTACGGGGGGGATCTAGCACCGGGGAGCTGTTTTTT. It is translated as CASSSLRGGSSTGELFF.

This clonotype was picked up many times. This rearrangement joins TRBV30 to TRBJ2-7, with 10 positions matching TRBD2. Per the germline V gene, CDR1 is GTSNPN and CDR2 is SVGIG (reference sequence). This CDR3 region has 15 residues. J lost 2 bases, V lost 7 bases, and 11 bases had no gene match. As DNA, the CDR3 is TGTGCCTCCCACCGGCCCGGGACTAGCGCCTACGAGCAGTACTTC. It translates to CASHRPGTSAYEQYF.

This clonotype was seen at least ten times. The V call is TRBV7-2, the J call TRBJ2-7; maybe TRBD1 (5 bases). Looked up from germline, CDR1 is SGHTA and CDR2 is FQGNSA. Trimming stripped 0 bases from V and 3 bases from J, with 9 bases between. This CDR3 contains 14 residues. As DNA, the CDR3 is TGTGCCAGCAGCTTAGCGCAGGGTCACTACGAGCAGTACTTC. Protein product: CASSLAQGHYEQYF.

The chain recombines TRBV7-9 with TRBJ2-5, with 14 bases fitting TRBD2. This CDR3 contains 16 residues. Trimming took 5 bases from V and 2 from J; bases not matched to a gene: 4. Germline V lookup: CDR1 SEHNR, CDR2 FQNEAQ (reference sequence). CDR3 loop: CASSPGTSGGQETQYF. The CDR3 DNA is TGTGCCAGCAGCCCGGGGACTAGCGGGGGACAAGAGACCCAGTACTTC.

This chain joins TRBV19 and TRBJ2-3; D not certain. Germline loops: CDR1 LNHDA, CDR2 SQIVND (reference sequence). V was pared by 5 bases and J by 2 bases, with 5 bases between. The CDR3 consists of 12 residues. The DNA for the CDR3 is TGTGCCAGTAGTTATGACACAGATACGCAGTATTTT. It translates to CASSYDTDTQYF.

This chain links TRBV3-1 with TRBJ2-5; 9 nucleotides line up with TRBD1. This CDR3 spans 16 amino acids. Germline V CDR1 and CDR2: LGHDT, YNNKEL (reference sequence). The V gene end was trimmed by 2 bases and the J gene end by 2 bases; junction bases not matched to a gene: 6. The CDR3 nucleotides read TGTGCCAGCAGCCAACCGGGACAGGGTGGTCAAGAGACCCAGTACTTC. Protein product: CASSQPGQGGQETQYF.

V gene TRBV2 combines with J gene TRBJ2-3; 7 bases map to TRBD2. J gave up 0 bases and V 1 base, and 7 bases lay outside the gene matches. The length of the CDR3 is 17 residues. Per the germline V gene, CDR1 is SNHLY and CDR2 is FYNNEI. Written as DNA, the CDR3 is TGTGCCAGCAGTGAAGTCTCTAGCGGAAAGAGCACAGATACGCAGTATTTT. Residues: CASSEVSSGKSTDTQYF.

This clonotype was seen many times. This chain joins TRBV2 and TRBJ1-5; TRBD1 aligns across 7 bases. The CDR3 covers 15 residues. Germline V gives CDR1 SNHLY, CDR2 FYNNEI. The trim removed 7 bases at V and 6 bases at J, leaving 12 bases unmatched. The CDR3 region has the DNA TGTGCCAGCACCCCTGGGCAGGGGGGCGGTCAGCCCCAGCATTTT. Translated, it gives CASTPGQGGGQPQHF.

CDR3 DNA sequence: TGCGCCACCGGGATTACGTTACAGGATGAGCAGTTCTTC. It codes for CATGITLQDEQFF. The chain uses TRBV4-1 and TRBJ2-1, with D perhaps being TRBD1 or TRBD2 (5 bases each). The germline CDR1 and CDR2 sequences are MGHRA and YSYEKL. The CDR3 totals 13 residues. V lost 10 bases and J lost 8, with 18 bases in between.

This clonotype was recorded many times. This chain joins TRBV12-3 or TRBV12-4 and TRBJ2-7; possible D gene TRBD1, 6 bases. Trimming left V 3 bases short and J 2 bases short, with 11 bases between. This CDR3 has 14 amino acids. The CDR3 DNA sequence: TGTGCCAGCAGTTTCGGGACATCAACCTACGAGCAGTACTTC. Its protein is CASSFGTSTYEQYF.

In this sample, this clonotype turned up many times. The V and J genes are TRBV12-3 or TRBV12-4 and TRBJ2-1; 12 bases are a match to TRBD1. V was pared by 5 bases and J by 7 bases, with 6 bases of the junction left unmatched. This CDR3 region has 15 residues. CDR3 sequence reads: CASSAPGQGANEQFF. The CDR3 DNA reads TGTGCCAGCAGTGCTCCGGGACAGGGGGCGAATGAGCAGTTCTTC.

This clonotype was observed a handful of times. The chain recombines TRBV5-1 with TRBJ2-2, with D possibly TRBD2 on 6 matching bases. Trimming cost V 1 base and J 6 bases, with 16 bases left between them. The length of the CDR3 is 16 residues. Germline CDR1 SGHRS, CDR2 YFSETQ. The CDR3: CASSLFSGHLSGELFF. DNA for the CDR3: TGCGCCAGCAGCTTGTTTAGCGGCCACCTGTCCGGGGAGCTGTTTTTT.

This clonotype was counted many times. The chain links TRBV27 to TRBJ2-7, with D possibly being TRBD1 (6 bases). V lost 8 bases and J 1 base, leaving 15 bases between the germline ends. Germline V gives CDR1 MNHEY, CDR2 SMNVEV (reference sequence). This CDR3 is built from 14 residues. In DNA, the CDR3 is TGTGCCAGCCAACCCAACAGGGCTTCCTACGAGCAGTACTTC. It codes for CASQPNRASYEQYF.

The chain joins TRBV6-1 to TRBJ2-3; D is ambiguous. The CDR3 length is 15 residues. Germline CDR1 reads MNHNS; CDR2 reads SASEGT. Trimming cost V 8 bases and J 4 bases, with 19 bases left between them. In nucleotides, the CDR3 is TGTGCCAGCTCACTCAACTCTGCCCCCCCAGATACGCAGTATTTT. This gives the protein CASSLNSAPPDTQYF.

As regards this clonotype: A much bigger clone sits one base away, suggesting this may be a read error. This sequence joins TRBV5-1 and TRBJ1-1; TRBD1 is a possible D gene (5 bases). Trimming shortened V by 4 bases and J by 4 bases, and 17 bases separated the two germline ends. Germline assignment: CDR1 SGHRS and CDR2 YFSETQ. The CDR3 length is 15 residues. The CDR3 region has the DNA TGCGCCAGCAGCCCTGGTGGGGGTTTGAGCACTGAAGCTTTCTTT. Amino acids: CASSPGGGLSTEAFF.

Concerning this clonotype: A much larger clone is a single base away; this may be a read error. The rearrangement uses TRBV7-9 and TRBJ1-4; the match to TRBD1 covers 7 bases. This CDR3 has 16 amino acids. Germline V lookup: CDR1 SEHNR, CDR2 FQNEAQ (reference sequence). The CDR3 protein is CAGSLEGGSANEKLFF. As DNA, the CDR3 is TGTGCCGGCAGCTTAGAAGGGGGCTCAGCTAATGAAAAACTGTTTTTT.